This TCR beta chain was sequenced for a study of T-cell memory formation after mild COVID-19. At the level of the study: Clustering of TCRs was largely donor specific. Study-wide findings and caveats: Contracting clones from day 15 to 85 showed balanced CD4/CD8; later expanders favored CD4+.

The CDR3 runs 16 residues. Trimming removed 3 bases from V and 1 base from J, with 15 bases in between. In germline, CDR1 is KGHSH, CDR2 LQKENI. Via MiXCR, TCRdb re-called the 5' RACE reads, giving one row per CDR3 protein. The sample has about half a million distinct CDR3 sequences; 15% to 20% are singletons. This clonotype has only a few counts. Its antigen is unidentified. The sequenced sample consisted of PBMCs or a T cell subset sorted from them (not recorded which). The J gene is TRBJ1-1, the V gene TRBV18; maybe TRBD1 (6 bases). This receptor was taken from an adult woman who had mild COVID-19 (a few samples of this study predate the infection). Cell type and time point are not known. CDR3 region: CASSPGVGTRNTEAFF. The CDR3 DNA reads as TGTGCCAGCTCACCCGGAGTGGGGACACGGAACACTGAAGCTTTCTTT. The whole variable domain, filled in from reference TRBV18 and TRBJ1-1, reads NAGVMQNPRHLVRRRGQEARLRCSPMKGHSHVYWYRQLPEEGLKFMVYLQKENIIDESGMPKERFSAEFPKEGPSILRIQQVVRGDSAAYFCASSPGVGTRNTEAFFGQGTRLTVV.